The 27 T cell receptor beta chains given below trace back to one sample, sequenced in a study of cytomegalovirus exposure and HLA in healthy donors. Clones were sequenced by immunoSEQ multiplex PCR, and TCRdb holds only the in-frame ones, with some missing. The sample consists of around 60,000 clones, about nine tenths of them appearing once. Material for sequencing was PBMCs. These receptors were taken from a man between 18 and 35 years old in good health and CMV-seronegative.

V gene TRBV28 combines with J gene TRBJ1-1; a weak D match, TRBD1 (5 bases). V gave up 3 bases and J gave up 1 base, with 12 bases separating them. The length of the CDR3 is 15 residues. The germline V gene has CDR1 MDHEN and CDR2 SYDVKM. The CDR3, as DNA: TGTGCCAGCAGTTTCTACCCGGGGGGGAACACTGAAGCTTTCTTT. Amino acids: CASSFYPGGNTEAFF.

This chain links TRBV6-5 with TRBJ2-3; 8 nucleotides match TRBD2. Unmatched junction bases numbered 7, after V lost 0 bases and J lost 5 bases. Per the germline V gene, CDR1 is MNHEY and CDR2 is SVGAGI. The CDR3 has 16 residues. For the CDR3, the DNA is TGTGCCAGCAGTTACTCCCTCAGCGGGAGTGTAGATACGCAGTATTTT. Its protein product is CASSYSLSGSVDTQYF.

The chain combines TRBV7-9 with TRBJ2-1, with D tentatively TRBD2 (6 bases). The CDR3 has 15 amino acids. The V end was cut by 5 bases, the J end by 6 bases, with 17 bases between. Germline V gives CDR1 SEHNR, CDR2 FQNEAQ (reference sequence). The CDR3 bases are TGTGCCAGCAGCGCGTCCAAGGGAGGAGTCAATGAGCAGTTCTTC. Translation gives CASSASKGGVNEQFF.

The rearrangement joins TRBV5-1 to TRBJ1-4; D not certain. CDR1 is SGHRS and CDR2 is YFSETQ in the germline V gene. The CDR3 length is 13 residues. Trimming removed 2 bases from V and 4 bases from J, with 6 bases in between. The CDR3 loop is CASSFGSNEKLFF. The DNA of the CDR3 is TGCGCCAGCAGCTTCGGGAGTAATGAAAAACTGTTTTTT.

This clone has more than one count but fewer than ten. The J gene is TRBJ2-5, the V gene TRBV9; D is possibly TRBD2 (7 bases). CDR1 and CDR2 from the germline V gene are SGDLS and YYNGEE. Trimming took 3 bases from V and 5 from J, leaving 20 bases between them. The CDR3 is 16 residues long. CDR3 sequence (DNA): TGTGCCAGCAGCGCCACGGAACGGGGGGCGCGGGAGACCCAGTACTTC. It is translated as CASSATERGARETQYF.

The CDR3 is CASSLDAGGFSYEQYF. The CDR3 DNA sequence: TGTGCCAGCAGCTTAGACGCGGGAGGGTTTTCCTACGAGCAGTACTTC. The J gene is TRBJ2-7, the V gene TRBV7-9; 9 bases agree with TRBD2. This CDR3 spans 16 amino acids. CDR1 and CDR2 from the germline V gene are SEHNR and FQNEAQ (reference sequence). Trimming at V came to 1 base and at J to 1 base, leaving 5 bases not matched to a gene.

The genes are TRBV5-4 and TRBJ1-1; TRBD1 agrees at 7 bases. The CDR3 spans 15 residues. V lost 2 bases, J lost 3 bases, and 7 bases stayed unmatched. The germline V gene has CDR1 SGHNT and CDR2 YYREEE (reference sequence). The CDR3, as DNA: TGTGCCAGCAGCTTACTGACAGGGCACGACACTGAAGCTTTCTTT. Translation: CASSLLTGHDTEAFF.

The sample holds a few counts of this clone. This chain joins TRBV29-1 and TRBJ1-4, with 7 positions matching TRBD1. CDR1 SQVTM and CDR2 ANQGSEA come from the germline V gene. The CDR3 contains 14 residues. The J segment lost 1 base and the V segment lost 6 bases, leaving 5 bases of the junction unmatched. The CDR3 DNA reads TGCAGCGTCGGGACAGATGGAACTAATGAAAAACTGTTTTTT. Its translation: CSVGTDGTNEKLFF.

A few counts support this clone. The V gene is TRBV19, the J gene TRBJ2-1; 10 nucleotides agree with TRBD2. With 5 bases clipped from V and 13 bases from J, the junction kept 8 bases outside the gene matches. CDR3 length: 13 amino acids. Germline CDR1 LNHDA, CDR2 SQIVND (reference sequence). CDR3 amino acids: CASSELAGGSQFF. The CDR3 DNA is TGTGCCAGTAGTGAGTTAGCGGGAGGTTCTCAGTTCTTC.

The chain recombines TRBV9 with TRBJ2-1; TRBD2 aligns across 8 bases. The CDR3 contains 15 residues. From germline, CDR1 is SGDLS and CDR2 YYNGEE. V lost 0 bases, J lost 7 bases, and 6 bases stayed unmatched. CDR3 in amino acids: CASSVGREEVNEQFF. CDR3 in DNA: TGTGCCAGCAGCGTAGGGCGGGAGGAGGTGAATGAGCAGTTCTTC.

The J gene is TRBJ2-3, the V gene TRBV19; tentative D call: TRBD2 (6 bases). This CDR3 has 16 amino acids. From germline, CDR1 is LNHDA and CDR2 SQIVND (reference sequence). The V end was cut by 5 bases, the J end by 1 base, with 16 bases between. As DNA, the CDR3 is TGTGCCAGTAGTCCCAGCGGGCTAGGCCGCACAGATACGCAGTATTTT. Its translation is CASSPSGLGRTDTQYF.

The chain recombines TRBV10-3 with TRBJ1-3, with TRBD1 as a possible D gene (6 bases). Trimming shortened V by 0 bases and J by 0 bases, and 9 bases separated the two germline ends. The CDR3 is 16 residues long. Germline values: CDR1 ENHRY, CDR2 SYGVKD. CDR3: CAISESQGYSGNTIYF. CDR3 DNA sequence: TGTGCCATCAGTGAGTCACAGGGCTACTCTGGAAACACCATATATTTT.

The chain is built from TRBV7-9 and TRBJ2-7; D unclear. CDR1 and CDR2 (germline): SEHNR, FQNEAQ (reference sequence). Deletions cut 2 bases from V and 0 bases from J, with 8 bases between. CDR3 size: 14 residues. The CDR3 region is CASSLSESSYEQYF. Written as DNA, the CDR3 is TGTGCCAGCAGCTTATCAGAAAGCTCCTACGAGCAGTACTTC. Filled out from reference TRBV7-9 and TRBJ2-7, the complete variable domain reads DTGVSQNPRHKITKRGQNVTFRCDPISEHNRLYWYRQTLGQGPEFLTYFQNEAQLEKSRLLSDRFSAERPKGSFSTLEIQRTEQGDSAMYLCASSLSESSYEQYFGPGTRLTVT.

This sequence joins TRBV18 and TRBJ2-3, with 12 bases fitting TRBD2. V gave up 3 bases and J gave up 4 bases; unmatched junction bases: 5. This CDR3 has 16 residues. In germline, CDR1 is KGHSH, CDR2 LQKENI. The CDR3 loop reads CASSPTLAGGSDTQYF. DNA of the CDR3: TGTGCCAGCTCACCGACCCTAGCGGGAGGGTCAGATACGCAGTATTTT.

CDR3 in amino acids: CASSEDIQGSSEQYF. CDR3 bases: TGCGCCAGCAGTGAGGATATACAGGGATCGAGCGAGCAGTACTTC. The chain couples TRBV10-2 to TRBJ2-7; D perhaps matches TRBD1 (6 bases). The germline V gene encodes CDR1 WSHSY and CDR2 SAAADI. The length of the CDR3 is 15 residues. Trimming shortened V by 2 bases and J by 6 bases, and 17 bases separated the two germline ends.

The CDR3 sequence is CASSPRITDTQYF. As DNA, the CDR3 is TGTGCCAGCAGTCCCAGGATCACAGATACGCAGTATTTT. The rearrangement joins TRBV28 to TRBJ2-3; the D is unclear. Germline V gene data show CDR1 as MDHEN and CDR2 as SYDVKM. Trimming pared 5 bases from V and 2 bases from J, leaving 8 bases between. This CDR3 is 13 amino acids long. Full variable domain (remainder filled in from reference TRBV28 and TRBJ2-3): DVKVTQSSRYLVKRTGEKVFLECVQDMDHENMFWYRQDPGLGLRLIYFSYDVKMKEKGDIPEGYSVSREKKERFSLILESASTNQTSMYLCASSPRITDTQYFGPGTRLTVL.

The chain recombines TRBV4-1 with TRBJ2-3; D gene uncertain. Between the trimmed V and J ends, which lost 4 bases and 3 bases, there was a span of 14 bases. The CDR3 extends over 15 amino acids. Germline CDR1 and CDR2: MGHRA and YSYEKL. The CDR3 bases are TGCGCCAGCAGCCCATTGGTCGCGGTGACAGATACGCAGTATTTT. Protein: CASSPLVAVTDTQYF.

This clone was seen a few times. CDR3 sequence reads: CASRTGAPYEQYF. DNA of the CDR3: TGTGCCAGCAGGACAGGGGCCCCCTACGAGCAGTACTTC. The chain recombines TRBV2 with TRBJ2-7; TRBD1 matches at 8 bases. This CDR3 contains 13 residues. Germline V gives CDR1 SNHLY, CDR2 FYNNEI. The ends lost 6 bases at V and 2 bases at J; junction bases unmatched: 3. The full variable domain, in which reference TRBV2 and TRBJ2-7 provide the parts outside the CDR3, is EPEVTQTPSHQVTQMGQEVILRCVPISNHLYFYWYRQILGQKVEFLVSFYNNEISEKSEIFDDQFSVERPDGSNFTLKIRSTKLEDSAMYFCASRTGAPYEQYFGPGTRLTVT.

The chain couples TRBV27 to TRBJ1-4, with TRBD1 matching over 7 bases. Germline loops: CDR1 MNHEY, CDR2 SMNVEV (reference sequence). Trimming took 6 bases from V and 4 from J; bases not matched to a gene: 2. The CDR3 has 13 residues. CDR3 in DNA: TGTGCCAGCAGCAGGGGGATTAATGAAAAACTGTTTTTT. Its translation: CASSRGINEKLFF.

This chain joins TRBV11-2 and TRBJ1-1; D might be TRBD1 (6 bases). Trimming shortened V by 2 bases and J by 5 bases, and 15 bases separated the two germline ends. The germline CDR1 and CDR2 sequences are SGHAT and FQNNGV. The CDR3 has 15 amino acids. The CDR3 loop is CASSLYQGIRTEAFF. CDR3 nucleotides: TGTGCCAGCAGCTTATACCAGGGGATAAGGACTGAAGCTTTCTTT.

This chain connects TRBV27 to TRBJ2-5; TRBD2 agrees at 8 bases. The J segment lost 4 bases and the V segment lost 6 bases, leaving 13 bases of the junction unmatched. The CDR3 contains 16 residues. Germline CDR1 reads MNHEY; CDR2 reads SMNVEV (reference sequence). The CDR3 sequence is CASRLTGGIGGETQYF. The DNA of the CDR3 is TGTGCCAGCAGATTGACGGGGGGGATAGGAGGAGAGACCCAGTACTTC.

The V call is TRBV4-1, the J call TRBJ2-3; 12 bases fit TRBD2. With V trimmed by 6 bases and J by 4 bases, 5 bases remained unmatched. Germline values: CDR1 MGHRA, CDR2 YSYEKL. The CDR3 has 15 amino acids. The CDR3 DNA is TGCGCCAGCAGTCCGACTAGCGGGAGCCCAGATACGCAGTATTTT. Its protein is CASSPTSGSPDTQYF.

V and J are TRBV5-1 and TRBJ1-1; D remains unclear. V was cut by 6 bases and J by 1 base, with 16 bases left in between. The germline V gene has CDR1 SGHRS and CDR2 YFSETQ. The CDR3 is 15 amino acids. The CDR3 spells CASNPRGLGNTEAFF. The CDR3 DNA reads as TGCGCCAGCAACCCCCGGGGTTTAGGGAACACTGAAGCTTTCTTT.

This chain uses TRBV5-1 with TRBJ2-1, with 11 positions matching TRBD2. The J segment lost 2 bases and the V segment lost 4 bases, leaving 5 bases of the junction unmatched. Per the germline V gene, CDR1 is SGHRS and CDR2 is YFSETQ. There are 16 residues in the CDR3. CDR3 protein: CASSPTSGNPYNEQFF. CDR3 coding DNA: TGCGCCAGCAGCCCGACTAGCGGGAACCCCTACAATGAGCAGTTCTTC.

The rearrangement links TRBV10-2 to TRBJ2-3, with 11 nucleotides matching TRBD2. The trim removed 4 bases at V and 1 base at J, leaving 4 bases unmatched. CDR1 and CDR2 from the germline V gene are WSHSY and SAAADI. The CDR3 consists of 16 residues. CDR3: CASSVAGGVGTDTQYF. The CDR3, as DNA: TGCGCCAGCAGTGTAGCGGGAGGGGTGGGCACAGATACGCAGTATTTT.

The chain recombines TRBV9 with TRBJ2-1, with 9 bases lining up with TRBD2. Germline lookup yields CDR1 SGDLS and CDR2 YYNGEE. Losses at the gene ends were 4 bases for V and 8 bases for J; bases not matched to a gene: 22. The CDR3 covers 19 residues. The CDR3: CASSPLRGLRAGGSDEQFF. DNA of the CDR3: TGTGCCAGCAGCCCCCTGAGAGGGTTGAGGGCGGGAGGGTCCGATGAGCAGTTCTTC.

The V gene is TRBV5-4, the J gene TRBJ2-7, with 9 bases matching TRBD2. This CDR3 is built from 14 residues. Trimming took 4 bases from V and 6 from J; bases not matched to a gene: 8. CDR1 and CDR2 from the germline V gene are SGHNT and YYREEE (reference sequence). The CDR3 sequence is CASSRFSGRGEQYF. The CDR3 region has the DNA TGTGCCAGCAGCCGCTTTAGCGGGAGAGGCGAGCAGTACTTC.